The rows below give T cell receptor beta chains drawn from one sample of a study of cytomegalovirus exposure and HLA in healthy donors. The data were produced by immunoSEQ multiplex PCR, yet TCRdb's version contains in-frame clones alone and is incomplete. This sample has roughly 100,000 clones, with around 75% found just once. The source material was PBMCs. The receptor source for this set is a man between 25 and 39 years old in good health and CMV-seronegative. Both conserved end residues are part of each CDR3. D genes are given only for firm matches. Expanded clones get a size class; other rows say once, few or many, or leave the size out.

>-|few|TRBV30|TRBJ1-4
CALGENEKLFF
TGTGCCCTGGGAGAAAATGAAAAACTGTTTTTT
>-|few|TRBV7-8|TRBJ2-5
CASSPTRGGGGQETQYF
TGTGCCAGCAGCCCGACCAGGGGTGGAGGAGGCCAAGAGACCCAGTACTTC
>TRBD1|once|TRBV30|TRBJ2-7
CAWSPGTGGYEQYF
TGTGCCTGGAGTCCCGGGACAGGGGGCTACGAGCAGTACTTC
>TRBD2|-|TRBV7-9|TRBJ2-2
CASSLVALAGGTGELFF
TGTGCCAGCAGCTTAGTAGCCCTAGCGGGAGGTACCGGGGAGCTGTTTTTT
>-|few|TRBV7-6|TRBJ1-3
CASSLGGNLRSGNTIYF
TGTGCCAGCAGCTTAGGAGGAAACCTACGCTCTGGAAACACCATATATTTT
>-|-|TRBV30|TRBJ1-1
CAWSVYEANTEAFF
TGTGCCTGGAGTGTATACGAGGCGAACACTGAAGCTTTCTTT
>-|-|TRBV1|TRBJ2-7
CTSSQPDAGTSGRAIHEQYF
TGCACCAGCAGCCAACCTGATGCCGGGACTAGCGGGAGGGCCATCCACGAGCAGTACTTC
>TRBD1|-|TRBV11-2|TRBJ1-2
CASSRRDSFYGYTF
TGTGCCAGCAGCAGGCGGGACAGCTTCTATGGCTACACCTTC
>-|-|TRBV29-1|TRBJ2-7
CSVEAGSSYEQYF
TGCAGCGTTGAAGCTGGCAGCTCCTACGAGCAGTACTTC
>-|-|TRBV6-5|TRBJ2-1
CASSLVRGNNEQFF
TGTGCCAGCAGTTTGGTGCGGGGCAACAATGAGCAGTTCTTC
>TRBD2|-|TRBV4-2|TRBJ2-1
CASSQPEGTSGFNEQFF
TGTGCCAGCAGCCAGCCTGAAGGGACTAGCGGATTCAATGAGCAGTTCTTC
>TRBD2|-|TRBV9|TRBJ2-1
CASSALGGLAMSEQFF
TGTGCCAGCAGCGCCCTGGGGGGACTAGCGATGAGTGAGCAGTTCTTC
>-|-|TRBV29-1|TRBJ2-3
CSARSESTDTQYF
TGCAGCGCGAGGAGCGAGAGCACAGATACGCAGTATTTT
>-|few|TRBV7-9|TRBJ1-1
CASSLGTGLAFF
TGTGCCAGCAGCTTAGGAACAGGGTTGGCTTTCTTT
>-|few|TRBV19|TRBJ1-3
CASKAESSGNTIYF
TGTGCCAGTAAAGCCGAGAGCTCTGGAAACACCATATATTTT
>-|-|TRBV6-4|TRBJ1-1
CASSETANTEAFF
TGTGCCAGCAGTGAGACAGCGAACACTGAAGCTTTCTTT
>-|-|TRBV18|TRBJ1-2
CASSPRQDQTNYGYTF
TGTGCCAGCTCTCCCCGACAAGACCAGACCAACTATGGCTACACCTTC
>TRBD1|-|TRBV29-1|TRBJ2-7
CSVEGGAGQGIYEQYF
TGCAGCGTTGAAGGGGGCGCTGGACAGGGTATCTACGAGCAGTACTTC
>-|few|TRBV7-2|TRBJ2-3
CASSLMWAGTDTQYF
TGTGCCAGCAGCTTAATGTGGGCTGGCACAGATACGCAGTATTTT
>-|-|TRBV19|TRBJ2-5
CASSIGGETQYF
TGTGCCAGTAGTATCGGGGGAGAGACCCAGTACTTC
>-|-|TRBV7-9|TRBJ1-6
CASSLAFVQGSPLHF
TGTGCCAGCAGCTTAGCGTTCGTTCAGGGATCACCCCTCCACTTT
>TRBD1|-|TRBV6-1|TRBJ2-3
CASGGQGVVDTQYF
TGTGCCAGCGGCGGACAGGGGGTGGTGGATACGCAGTATTTT
>-|-|TRBV11-2|TRBJ1-5
CASSPGEGNQPQHF
TGTGCCAGCAGCCCTGGGGAGGGGAATCAGCCCCAGCATTTT
>-|-|TRBV27|TRBJ1-1
CASSFAGGEAFF
TGTGCCAGCAGTTTCGCGGGAGGGGAAGCTTTCTTT
>-|-|TRBV4-2|TRBJ2-4
CASSPGFQGRTKNIQYF
TGTGCCAGCAGCCCCGGGTTCCAGGGTAGGACCAAAAACATTCAGTACTTC
>-|few|TRBV7-9|TRBJ1-2
CASSWEGGGGYTF
TGTGCCAGCAGCTGGGAAGGGGGTGGTGGCTACACCTTC
>-|-|TRBV29-1|TRBJ2-7
CSVEWQGGEQYF
TGCAGCGTTGAGTGGCAGGGAGGCGAGCAGTACTTC
>TRBD2|-|TRBV5-4|TRBJ2-5
CASSSSLAGGQETQYF
TGTGCCAGCAGCTCCAGCCTAGCGGGGGGGCAAGAGACCCAGTACTTC
>-|-|TRBV7-2|TRBJ2-5
CASSSSPQETQYF
TGTGCCAGCAGCTCCTCTCCGCAGGAGACCCAGTACTTC
>-|-|TRBV15|TRBJ2-3
CATSKGQTDTQYF
TGTGCCACCAGCAAAGGACAGACAGATACGCAGTATTTT
>TRBD2|few|TRBV4-2|TRBJ2-7
CASSQDGSGRVREQYF
TGTGCCAGCAGCCAAGACGGTAGCGGGAGGGTGAGGGAGCAGTACTTC
>-|-|TRBV10-3|TRBJ1-2
CAIPQDSTNNGYTF
TGTGCCATCCCTCAGGACAGTACAAACAATGGCTACACCTTC
>-|-|TRBV5-6|TRBJ2-4
CASSSRGNIQYF
TGTGCCAGCAGCTCCAGGGGAAACATTCAGTACTTC
>TRBD2|-|TRBV9|TRBJ2-5
CASSSGTSGGGFQETQYF
TGTGCCAGCAGCTCCGGGACTAGCGGGGGGGGTTTCCAAGAGACCCAGTACTTC
>TRBD1|few|TRBV19|TRBJ2-5
CASSRGTGPETQYF
TGTGCCAGTAGTAGAGGGACAGGGCCGGAGACCCAGTACTTC
>TRBD2|-|TRBV5-6|TRBJ2-1
CASSSLAVFYNEQFF
TGTGCCAGCAGCTCCCTAGCGGTCTTTTACAATGAGCAGTTCTTC
>-|-|TRBV5-1|TRBJ1-1
CASSLGTAVNTEAFF
TGCGCCAGCAGCTTGGGGACAGCCGTGAACACTGAAGCTTTCTTT
>-|-|TRBV5-6|TRBJ2-1
CASSLEAIAYNEQFF
TGTGCCAGCAGCTTGGAAGCTATTGCCTACAATGAGCAGTTCTTC
>TRBD1|-|TRBV6-5|TRBJ2-5
CASSYDRGKETQYF
TGTGCCAGCAGTTACGACAGGGGAAAAGAGACCCAGTACTTC
>-|-|TRBV28|TRBJ1-1
CASSPTQILNTEAFF
TGTGCCAGCAGTCCTACACAGATCCTGAACACTGAAGCTTTCTTT
>-|once|TRBV5-4|TRBJ2-2
CASSPGWALETGELFF
TGTGCCAGCAGCCCGGGGTGGGCACTTGAGACCGGGGAGCTGTTTTTT
>-|few|TRBV5-6|TRBJ1-5
CASSLGQYNQPQHF
TGTGCCAGCAGCCTTGGACAGTACAATCAGCCCCAGCATTTT
>-|-|TRBV6-1|TRBJ1-6
CASSAQSPLHF
TGTGCCAGCAGTGCACAATCACCCCTCCACTTT